This TCR beta chain was captured by sequencing in a study of T-cell reconstitution after alpha-beta-depleted transplantation in children. It was with unique molecular identifiers that the TCRbeta library was prepared. MiXCR, applied by TCRdb to the PCR reads, yields one record per CDR3 protein. The data show some 100,000 distinct CDR3 sequences, roughly 16% seen once. Study-wide findings and caveats: Counts and diversity of T cells one year after transplant came mostly from newly produced T cells. Recipient T cells and thymic progenitors that survived gave rise to the high TCRbeta diversity observed at day 60 in some patients. Expanded graft clones, several hundred of them, were reportedly the source of alpha-beta T cells about two months after transplant.

Germline-derived CDR1 and CDR2 are MNHEY and SVGEGT. The ends lost 6 bases at V and 2 bases at J; junction bases unmatched: 9. This CDR3 spans 15 amino acids. This clonotype was detected only a few times. The antigen remains unidentified. The receptor's source is a male patient between 2 and 10 years old who had a stem cell transplant for acute lymphoblastic leukemia, so the T cells may come from the graft donor. The J gene is TRBJ2-7, the V gene TRBV6-2 or TRBV6-3; TRBD1 agrees at 8 bases. The sample consisted of PBMCs, mostly from graft donor cells, taken 180 days after TCRalphabeta/CD19-depleted stem cell transplant. The CDR3 region is CASSPQGQATYEQYF. Here the CDR3 DNA reads TGTGCCAGCAGCCCCCAGGGACAGGCGACCTACGAGCAGTACTTC.